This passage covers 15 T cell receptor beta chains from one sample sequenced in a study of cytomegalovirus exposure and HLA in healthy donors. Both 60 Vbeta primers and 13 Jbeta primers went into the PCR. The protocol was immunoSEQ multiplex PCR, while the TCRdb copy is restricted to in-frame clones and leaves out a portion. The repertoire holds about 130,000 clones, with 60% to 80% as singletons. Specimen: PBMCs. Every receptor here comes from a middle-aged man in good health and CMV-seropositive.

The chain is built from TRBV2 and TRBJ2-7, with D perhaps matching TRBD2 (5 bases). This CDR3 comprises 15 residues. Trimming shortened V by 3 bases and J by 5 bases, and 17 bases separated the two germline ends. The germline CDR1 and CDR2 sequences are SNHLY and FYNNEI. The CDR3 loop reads CASSDEYSTRDEQYF. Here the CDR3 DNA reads TGTGCCAGCAGTGATGAGTACAGCACGAGGGACGAGCAGTACTTC.

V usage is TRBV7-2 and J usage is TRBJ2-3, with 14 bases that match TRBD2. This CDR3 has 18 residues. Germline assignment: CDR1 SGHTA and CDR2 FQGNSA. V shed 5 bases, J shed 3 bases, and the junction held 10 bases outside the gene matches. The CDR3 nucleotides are TGTGCCAGCAGCCCCAGGACTAGCGGGAGGTCATCAACAGATACGCAGTATTTT. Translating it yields CASSPRTSGRSSTDTQYF. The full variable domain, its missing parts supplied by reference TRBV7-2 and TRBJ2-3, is GAGVSQSPSNKVTEKGKDVELRCDPISGHTALYWYRQSLGQGLEFLIYFQGNSAPDKSGLPSDRFSAERTGGSVSTLTIQRTQQEDSAVYLCASSPRTSGRSSTDTQYFGPGTRLTVL.

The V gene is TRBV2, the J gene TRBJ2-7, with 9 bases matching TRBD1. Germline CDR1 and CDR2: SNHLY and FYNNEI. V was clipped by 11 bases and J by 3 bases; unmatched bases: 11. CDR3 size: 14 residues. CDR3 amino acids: CAGNPGTGNYEQYF. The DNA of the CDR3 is TGTGCCGGGAACCCCGGGACAGGGAACTACGAGCAGTACTTC.

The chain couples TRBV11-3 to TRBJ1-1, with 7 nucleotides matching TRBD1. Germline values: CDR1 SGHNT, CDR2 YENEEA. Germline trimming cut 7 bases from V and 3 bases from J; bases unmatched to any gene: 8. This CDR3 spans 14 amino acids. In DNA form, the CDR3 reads TGTGCCAGCACGTATAAGGGGGCGGACACTGAAGCTTTCTTT. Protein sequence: CASTYKGADTEAFF.

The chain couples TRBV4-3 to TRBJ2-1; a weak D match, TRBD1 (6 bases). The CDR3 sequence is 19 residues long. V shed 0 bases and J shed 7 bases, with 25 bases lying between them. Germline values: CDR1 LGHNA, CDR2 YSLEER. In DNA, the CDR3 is TGCGCCAGCAGCCAAGATGGAACCTTACCGGGACACCCTAGGAATGAGCAGTTCTTC. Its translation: CASSQDGTLPGHPRNEQFF.

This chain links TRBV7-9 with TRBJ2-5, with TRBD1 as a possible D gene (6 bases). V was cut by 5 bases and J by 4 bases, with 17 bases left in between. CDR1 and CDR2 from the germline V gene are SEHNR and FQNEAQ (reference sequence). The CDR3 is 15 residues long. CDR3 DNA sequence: TGTGCCAGCAGCCCCCTGTCCCAGGGGAGAGAGACCCAGTACTTC. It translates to CASSPLSQGRETQYF. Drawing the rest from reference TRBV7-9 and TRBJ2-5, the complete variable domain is DTGVSQNPRHKITKRGQNVTFRCDPISEHNRLYWYRQTLGQGPEFLTYFQNEAQLEKSRLLSDRFSAERPKGSFSTLEIQRTEQGDSAMYLCASSPLSQGRETQYFGPGTRLLVL.

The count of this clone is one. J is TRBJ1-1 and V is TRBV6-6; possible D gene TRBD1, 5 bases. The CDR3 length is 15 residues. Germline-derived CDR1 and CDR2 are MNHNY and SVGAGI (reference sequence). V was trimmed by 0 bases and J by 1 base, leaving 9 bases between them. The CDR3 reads CASSYSIGGNTEAFF. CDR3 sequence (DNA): TGTGCCAGCAGTTACTCGATCGGGGGGAACACTGAAGCTTTCTTT.

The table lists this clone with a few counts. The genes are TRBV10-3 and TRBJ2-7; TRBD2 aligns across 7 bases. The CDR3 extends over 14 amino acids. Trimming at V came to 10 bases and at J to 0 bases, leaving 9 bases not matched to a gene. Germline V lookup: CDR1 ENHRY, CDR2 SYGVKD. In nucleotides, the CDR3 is TGTGCCACCGGCCGCGGGGGTGTCTCCTACGAGCAGTACTTC. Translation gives CATGRGGVSYEQYF.

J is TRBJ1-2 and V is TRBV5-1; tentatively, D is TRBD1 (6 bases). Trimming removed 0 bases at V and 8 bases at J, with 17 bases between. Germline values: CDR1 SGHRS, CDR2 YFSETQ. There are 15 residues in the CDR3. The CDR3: CASSLVAGDPQGYTF. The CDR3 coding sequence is TGCGCCAGCAGCTTGGTAGCAGGGGACCCTCAAGGCTACACCTTC.

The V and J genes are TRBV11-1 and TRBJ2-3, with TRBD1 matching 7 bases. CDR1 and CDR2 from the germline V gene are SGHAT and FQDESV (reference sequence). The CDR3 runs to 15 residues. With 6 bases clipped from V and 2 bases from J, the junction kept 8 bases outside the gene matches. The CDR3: CASRKDRAVTDTQYF. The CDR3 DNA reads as TGTGCCAGCAGGAAAGACAGGGCGGTCACAGATACGCAGTATTTT.

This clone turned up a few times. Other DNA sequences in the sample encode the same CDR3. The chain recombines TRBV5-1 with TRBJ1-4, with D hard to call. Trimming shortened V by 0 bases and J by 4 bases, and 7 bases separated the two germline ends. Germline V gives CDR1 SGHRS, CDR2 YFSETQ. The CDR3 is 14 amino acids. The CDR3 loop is CASSLDSYNEKLFF. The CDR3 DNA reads TGCGCCAGCAGCTTGGACAGCTATAATGAAAAACTGTTTTTT. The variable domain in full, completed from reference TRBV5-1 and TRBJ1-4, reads KAGVTQTPRYLIKTRGQQVTLSCSPISGHRSVSWYQQTPGQGLQFLFEYFSETQRNKGNFPGRFSGRQFSNSRSEMNVSTLELGDSALYLCASSLDSYNEKLFFGSGTQLSVL.

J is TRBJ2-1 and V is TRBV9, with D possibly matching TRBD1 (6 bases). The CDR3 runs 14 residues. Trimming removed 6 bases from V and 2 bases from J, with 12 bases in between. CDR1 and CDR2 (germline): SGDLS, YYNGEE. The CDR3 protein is CASNHGDTYNEQFF. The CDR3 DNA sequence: TGTGCCAGCAACCACGGGGACACCTACAATGAGCAGTTCTTC.

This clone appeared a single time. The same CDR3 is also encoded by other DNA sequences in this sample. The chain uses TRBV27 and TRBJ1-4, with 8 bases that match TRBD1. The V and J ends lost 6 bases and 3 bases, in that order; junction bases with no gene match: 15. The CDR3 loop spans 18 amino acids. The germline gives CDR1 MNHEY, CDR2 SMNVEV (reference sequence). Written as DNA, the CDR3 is TGTGCCAGCAGCGGCAGGGGGCGGCCATATTTCTCTAATGAAAAACTGTTTTTT. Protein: CASSGRGRPYFSNEKLFF.

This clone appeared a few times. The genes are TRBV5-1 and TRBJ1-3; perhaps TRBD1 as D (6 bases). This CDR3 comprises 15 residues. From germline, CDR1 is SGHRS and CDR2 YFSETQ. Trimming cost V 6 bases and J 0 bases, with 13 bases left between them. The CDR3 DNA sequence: TGCGCCAGCACCCATGGACAGAGCTCTGGAAACACCATATATTTT. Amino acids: CASTHGQSSGNTIYF.

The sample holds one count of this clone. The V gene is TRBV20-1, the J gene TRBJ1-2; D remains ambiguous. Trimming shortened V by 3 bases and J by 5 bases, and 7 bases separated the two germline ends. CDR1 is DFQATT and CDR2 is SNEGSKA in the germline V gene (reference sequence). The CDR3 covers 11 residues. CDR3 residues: CSASHEYGYTF. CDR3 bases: TGCAGTGCTAGTCACGAGTATGGCTACACCTTC.